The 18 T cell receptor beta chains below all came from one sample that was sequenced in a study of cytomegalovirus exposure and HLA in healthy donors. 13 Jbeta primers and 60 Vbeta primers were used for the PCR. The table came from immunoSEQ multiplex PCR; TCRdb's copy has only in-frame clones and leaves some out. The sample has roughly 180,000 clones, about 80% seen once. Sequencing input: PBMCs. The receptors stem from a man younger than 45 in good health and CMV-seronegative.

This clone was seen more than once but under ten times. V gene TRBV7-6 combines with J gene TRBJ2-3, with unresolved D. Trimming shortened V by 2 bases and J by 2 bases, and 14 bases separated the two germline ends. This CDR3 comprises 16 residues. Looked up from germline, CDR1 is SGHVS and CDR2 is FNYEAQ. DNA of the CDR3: TGTGCCAGCAGCTTATATGCGAAAACTACCACAGATACGCAGTATTTT. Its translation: CASSLYAKTTTDTQYF.

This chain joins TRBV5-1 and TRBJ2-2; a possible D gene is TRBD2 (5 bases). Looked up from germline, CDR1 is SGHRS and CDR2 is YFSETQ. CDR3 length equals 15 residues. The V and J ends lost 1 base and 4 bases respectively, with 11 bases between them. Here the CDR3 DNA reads TGCGCCAGCAGCTTGAGGACGGGAACCACCGGGGAGCTGTTTTTT. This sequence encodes CASSLRTGTTGELFF.

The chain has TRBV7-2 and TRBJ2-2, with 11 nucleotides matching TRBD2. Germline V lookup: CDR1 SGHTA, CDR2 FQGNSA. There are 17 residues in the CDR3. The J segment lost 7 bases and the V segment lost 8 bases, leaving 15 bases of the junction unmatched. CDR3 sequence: CASEPPSSGRRGGELFF. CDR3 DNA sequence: TGTGCCAGCGAACCTCCCTCTAGCGGGAGGCGAGGCGGGGAGCTGTTTTTT.

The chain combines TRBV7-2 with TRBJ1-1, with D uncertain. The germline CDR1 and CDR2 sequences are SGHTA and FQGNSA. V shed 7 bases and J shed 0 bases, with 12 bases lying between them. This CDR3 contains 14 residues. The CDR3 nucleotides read TGTGCCAGCATCCCCGACATAATGAACACTGAAGCTTTCTTT. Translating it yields CASIPDIMNTEAFF.

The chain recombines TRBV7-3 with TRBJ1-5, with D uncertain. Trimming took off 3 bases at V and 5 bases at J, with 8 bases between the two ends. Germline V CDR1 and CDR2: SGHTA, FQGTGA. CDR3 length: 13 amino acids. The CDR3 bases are TGTGCCAGCAGCTTTTCCAGTGATCAGCCCCAGCATTTT. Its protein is CASSFSSDQPQHF. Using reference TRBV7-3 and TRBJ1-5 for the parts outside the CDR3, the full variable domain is GAGVSQTPSNKVTEKGKYVELRCDPISGHTALYWYRQSLGQGPEFLIYFQGTGAADDSGLPNDRFFAVRPEGSVSTLKIQRTERGDSAVYLCASSFSSDQPQHFGDGTRLSIL.

This CDR3 reads CASSVLDGYTF. The CDR3 DNA is TGTGCCAGCAGTGTACTGGATGGCTACACCTTC. This chain uses TRBV2 with TRBJ1-2, with D unclear. The CDR3 contains 11 residues. Germline-derived CDR1 and CDR2 are SNHLY and FYNNEI. V lost 4 bases to trimming and J lost 6 bases, with 6 bases between them.

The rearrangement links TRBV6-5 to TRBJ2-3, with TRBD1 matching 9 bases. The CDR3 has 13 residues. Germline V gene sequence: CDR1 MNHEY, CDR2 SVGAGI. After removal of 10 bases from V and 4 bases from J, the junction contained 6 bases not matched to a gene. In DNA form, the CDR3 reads TGTGCCACTATACAGGGGGCCTCAGATACGCAGTATTTT. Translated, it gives CATIQGASDTQYF.

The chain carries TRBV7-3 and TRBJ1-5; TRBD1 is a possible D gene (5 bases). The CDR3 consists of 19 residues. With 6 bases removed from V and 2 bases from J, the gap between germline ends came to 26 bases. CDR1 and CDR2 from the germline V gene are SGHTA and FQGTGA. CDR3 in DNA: TGTGCCAGCAGTCGGACAACCGTAGACCGACCTTTATGCAATCAGCCCCAGCATTTT. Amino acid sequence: CASSRTTVDRPLCNQPQHF.

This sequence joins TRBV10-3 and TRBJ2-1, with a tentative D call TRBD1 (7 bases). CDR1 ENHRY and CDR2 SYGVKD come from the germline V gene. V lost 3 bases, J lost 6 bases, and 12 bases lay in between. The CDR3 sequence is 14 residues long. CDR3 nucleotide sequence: TGTGCCATCAGTGAACAGGGGAGGTCCAATGAGCAGTTCTTC. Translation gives CAISEQGRSNEQFF.

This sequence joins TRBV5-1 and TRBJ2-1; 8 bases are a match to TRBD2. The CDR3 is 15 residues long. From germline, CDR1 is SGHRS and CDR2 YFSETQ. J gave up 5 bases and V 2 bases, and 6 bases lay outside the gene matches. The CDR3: CASSFSGGVDNEQFF. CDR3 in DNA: TGCGCCAGCAGCTTTTCGGGGGGGGTAGACAATGAGCAGTTCTTC.

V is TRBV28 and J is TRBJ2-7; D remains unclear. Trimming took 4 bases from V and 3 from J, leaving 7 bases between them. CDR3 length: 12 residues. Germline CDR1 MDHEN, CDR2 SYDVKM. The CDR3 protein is CASSYRVYEQYF. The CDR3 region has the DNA TGTGCCAGCAGTTACCGGGTCTACGAGCAGTACTTC.

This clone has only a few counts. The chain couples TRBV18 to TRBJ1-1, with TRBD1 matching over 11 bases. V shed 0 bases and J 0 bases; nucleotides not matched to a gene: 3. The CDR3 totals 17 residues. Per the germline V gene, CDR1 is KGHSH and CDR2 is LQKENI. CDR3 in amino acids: CASSPPGQGAVNTEAFF. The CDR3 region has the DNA TGTGCCAGCTCACCACCAGGACAGGGGGCAGTGAACACTGAAGCTTTCTTT.

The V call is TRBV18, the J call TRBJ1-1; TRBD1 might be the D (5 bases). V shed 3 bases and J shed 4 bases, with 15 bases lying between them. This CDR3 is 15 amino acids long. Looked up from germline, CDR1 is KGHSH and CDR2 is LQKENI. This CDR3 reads CASSPLEGLGTEAFF. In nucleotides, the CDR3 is TGTGCCAGCTCACCCCTTGAGGGACTTGGCACTGAAGCTTTCTTT.

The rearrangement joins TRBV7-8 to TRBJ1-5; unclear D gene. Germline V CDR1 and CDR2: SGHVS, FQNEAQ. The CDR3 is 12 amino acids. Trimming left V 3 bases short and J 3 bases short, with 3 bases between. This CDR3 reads CASSFSNQPQHF. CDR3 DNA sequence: TGTGCCAGCAGCTTCTCCAATCAGCCCCAGCATTTT.

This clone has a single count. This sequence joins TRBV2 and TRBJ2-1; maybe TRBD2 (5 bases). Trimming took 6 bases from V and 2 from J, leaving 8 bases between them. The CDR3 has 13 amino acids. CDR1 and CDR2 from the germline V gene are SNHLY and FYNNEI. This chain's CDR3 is CASRGSPYNEQFF. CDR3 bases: TGTGCCAGCAGAGGGAGCCCCTACAATGAGCAGTTCTTC.

The CDR3 coding sequence is TGCGCCAGCAGCCGACGACTAGCGGGGGGGAAGTCGGGTGAGCAGTTCTTC. Its translation: CASSRRLAGGKSGEQFF. The rearrangement links TRBV4-3 to TRBJ2-1, with 14 bases lining up with TRBD2. Per germline, CDR1 LGHNA and CDR2 YSLEER. This CDR3 is 17 amino acids long. V lost 4 bases to trimming and J lost 9 bases; unmatched junction nucleotides: 11.

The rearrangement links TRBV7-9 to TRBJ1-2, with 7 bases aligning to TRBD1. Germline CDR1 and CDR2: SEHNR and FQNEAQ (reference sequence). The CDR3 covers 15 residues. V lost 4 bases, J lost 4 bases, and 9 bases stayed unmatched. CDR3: CASSSPGQKFYGYTF. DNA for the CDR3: TGTGCCAGCAGCTCACCGGGACAGAAGTTCTATGGCTACACCTTC.

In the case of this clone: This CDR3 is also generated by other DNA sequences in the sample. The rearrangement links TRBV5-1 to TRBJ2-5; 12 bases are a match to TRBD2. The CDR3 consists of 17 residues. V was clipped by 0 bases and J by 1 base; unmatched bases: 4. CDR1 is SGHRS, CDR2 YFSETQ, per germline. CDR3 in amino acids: CASSLGLAGAIQETQYF. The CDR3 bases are TGCGCCAGCAGCTTGGGACTAGCGGGGGCCATCCAAGAGACCCAGTACTTC.